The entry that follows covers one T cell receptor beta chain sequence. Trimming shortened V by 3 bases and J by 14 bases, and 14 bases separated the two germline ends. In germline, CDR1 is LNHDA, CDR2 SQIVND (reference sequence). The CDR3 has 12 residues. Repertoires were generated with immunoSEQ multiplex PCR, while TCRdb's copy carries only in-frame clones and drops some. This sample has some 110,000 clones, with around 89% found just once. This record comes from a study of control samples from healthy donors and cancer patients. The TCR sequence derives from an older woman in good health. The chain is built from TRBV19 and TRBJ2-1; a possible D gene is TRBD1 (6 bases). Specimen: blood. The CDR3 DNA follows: TGTGCCAGTAGTATGGGGGCACGAGCTGAGTTCTTC. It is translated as CASSMGARAEFF.